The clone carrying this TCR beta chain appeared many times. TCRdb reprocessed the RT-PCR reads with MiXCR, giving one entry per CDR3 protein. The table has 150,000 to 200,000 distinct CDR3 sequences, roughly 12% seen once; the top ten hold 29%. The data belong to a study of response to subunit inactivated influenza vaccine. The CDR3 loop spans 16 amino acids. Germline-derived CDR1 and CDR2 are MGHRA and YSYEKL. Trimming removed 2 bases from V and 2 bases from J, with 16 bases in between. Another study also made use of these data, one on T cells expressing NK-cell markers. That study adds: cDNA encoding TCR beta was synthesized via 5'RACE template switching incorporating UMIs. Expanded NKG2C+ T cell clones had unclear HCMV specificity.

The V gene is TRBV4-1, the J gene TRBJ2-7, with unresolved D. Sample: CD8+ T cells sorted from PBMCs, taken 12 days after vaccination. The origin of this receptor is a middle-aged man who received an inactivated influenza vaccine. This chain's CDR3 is CASSQHGGDGTYEQYF. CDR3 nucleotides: TGCGCCAGCAGCCAACACGGTGGGGATGGTACCTACGAGCAGTACTTC.